These 25 T cell receptor beta chains were sequenced from one sample in a study of PD-1 blockade in classical Hodgkin lymphoma. Noted time point: newly diagnosed, previously untreated cHL patient sample. Method: immunoSEQ multiplex PCR; TCRdb's copy keeps in-frame clones and lacks some. The data contain 47,000 or so clones, roughly 91% of them singletons. The sequenced sample was peripheral blood mononuclear cells (PBMCs). Receptors were obtained from a human donor with classical Hodgkin lymphoma.

This chain joins TRBV29-1 and TRBJ2-1; tentative D call: TRBD1 (6 bases). The CDR3 has 10 residues. In germline, CDR1 is SQVTM, CDR2 ANQGSEA. Between the trimmed V and J ends, which lost 3 bases and 9 bases, there was a span of 6 bases. CDR3 in DNA: TGCAGCGTTGACAGGGGTGAGCAGTTCTTC. This sequence encodes CSVDRGEQFF.

This clone was seen just once. The J gene is TRBJ1-2, the V gene TRBV5-6; D is undetermined. The ends were cut back, 2 bases at V and 13 bases at J, with 18 bases in the middle. Per germline, CDR1 SGHDT and CDR2 YYEEEE. CDR3 length equals 13 residues. The CDR3 nucleotides are TGTGCCAGCAGCTTCTGGGGAAACATACTCTCCACCTTC. Translated, it gives CASSFWGNILSTF. Full variable domain (rest looked up from reference TRBV5-6 and TRBJ1-2): DAGVTQSPTHLIKTRGQQVTLRCSPKSGHDTVSWYQQALGQGPQFIFQYYEEEERQRGNFPDRFSGHQFPNYSSELNVNALLLGDSALYLCASSFWGNILSTFGSGTRLTVV.

The genes are TRBV18 and TRBJ2-7, with D possibly being TRBD1 (6 bases). CDR3 length: 14 amino acids. Per germline, CDR1 KGHSH and CDR2 LQKENI. Trimming pared 3 bases from V and 0 bases from J, leaving 9 bases between. CDR3 region: CASSPRDTSYEQYV. CDR3 bases: TGTGCCAGCTCACCCCGGGACACCTCCTACGAGCAGTACGTC.

V and J are TRBV18 and TRBJ2-3; TRBD1 might be the D (5 bases). Germline V gene sequence: CDR1 KGHSH, CDR2 LQKENI. V was shortened by 5 bases and J by 6 bases, with 12 bases between the two germline ends. This CDR3 has 13 amino acids. CDR3 in amino acids: CASSLTVGDTQYF. The CDR3, as DNA: TGTGCCAGCTCATTGACAGTCGGGGATACGCAGTATTTT.

The chain links TRBV6-5 to TRBJ2-2; 8 bases map to TRBD2. The CDR3 covers 15 residues. Germline CDR1 is MNHEY and CDR2 is SVGAGI. J lost 4 bases, V lost 2 bases, and 3 bases had no gene match. CDR3 loop: CASSYDGRATGELFF. In DNA form, the CDR3 reads TGTGCCAGCAGTTACGACGGGAGGGCCACCGGGGAGCTGTTTTTT.

This sequence joins TRBV28 and TRBJ1-1; D gene uncertain. Trimming removed 3 bases at V and 13 bases at J, with 12 bases between. Germline assignment: CDR1 MDHEN and CDR2 SYDVKM. The CDR3 covers 11 residues. The CDR3 loop is CASSFYFPLFF. The DNA of the CDR3 is TGTGCCAGCAGTTTCTATTTCCCCCTTTTCTTT.

This chain uses TRBV28 with TRBJ2-1; 11 bases match TRBD2. J was trimmed by 3 bases and V by 4 bases; bases with no gene match: 5. The CDR3 runs to 16 residues. Germline CDR1 is MDHEN and CDR2 is SYDVKM. CDR3 in amino acids: CASSSKTSGNYNEQFF. CDR3 in DNA: TGTGCCAGCAGTTCAAAGACTAGCGGGAACTACAATGAGCAGTTCTTC.

The chain is built from TRBV5-1 and TRBJ2-3; 8 bases are shared with TRBD1. Trimming cost V 4 bases and J 2 bases; bases outside gene matches: 3. The CDR3 has 14 residues. CDR1 is SGHRS, CDR2 YFSETQ, per germline. Here the CDR3 reads CASSLQGDTDTQYF. DNA for the CDR3: TGCGCCAGCAGCCTACAGGGGGACACAGATACGCAGTATTTT.

This clone was counted a single time. V and J are TRBV23-1 and TRBJ2-1, with unresolved D. TRBV23-1 is an open reading frame, and its role is uncertain. V lost 2 bases and J lost 3, with 35 bases in between. The CDR3 contains 23 residues. The CDR3 coding sequence is TGCGCCAGCAGTCAACCTGGATGGACGCCTGACGGCGTCTTGGGTCACGGCTACAATGAGCAGTTCTTC. This translates into CASSQPGWTPDGVLGHGYNEQFF.

The V call is TRBV5-1, the J call TRBJ2-3; perhaps TRBD2 as D (5 bases). Germline V gene data show CDR1 as SGHRS and CDR2 as YFSETQ. There are 12 residues in the CDR3. V lost 4 bases to trimming and J lost 6 bases, with 9 bases between them. CDR3 sequence reads: CASSPSGDTQYF. The CDR3, as DNA: TGCGCCAGCAGCCCGAGCGGTGATACGCAGTATTTT.

The J gene is TRBJ1-1, the V gene TRBV2, with no clear D. Germline CDR1 is SNHLY and CDR2 is FYNNEI. This CDR3 is built from 13 residues. V was pared by 7 bases and J by 5 bases, with 14 bases between. The CDR3 DNA reads TGTGCCAGCATCGCTAACCCGAGGACTGAAGCTTTCTTT. Its protein product is CASIANPRTEAFF.

This chain connects TRBV6-5 to TRBJ1-1, with a tentative D call TRBD1 (5 bases). CDR3 length: 13 residues. V lost 6 bases and J 4 bases, leaving 12 bases between the germline ends. Per germline, CDR1 MNHEY and CDR2 SVGAGI. Here the CDR3 reads CASRVQDFTEAFF. For the CDR3, the DNA is TGTGCCAGCAGGGTACAGGATTTCACTGAAGCTTTCTTT.

The V gene is TRBV10-3, the J gene TRBJ2-1, with 11 bases matching TRBD2. Trimming took 0 bases from V and 8 from J; bases not matched to a gene: 9. This CDR3 has 17 amino acids. Germline CDR1 is ENHRY and CDR2 is SYGVKD. The CDR3 nucleotides read TGTGCCATCAGTGAGTCTCTAGCGGGAGGAGGAGGGCATGAGCAGTTCTTC. It encodes CAISESLAGGGGHEQFF.

V usage is TRBV9 and J usage is TRBJ2-2; TRBD1 or TRBD2 may be the D gene (5 bases each). From germline, CDR1 is SGDLS and CDR2 YYNGEE. The CDR3 length is 16 residues. V lost 0 bases and J lost 4, with 13 bases in between. CDR3 DNA sequence: TGTGCCAGCAGCGTAGTAAGAGGGGCGCGCACCGGGGAGCTGTTTTTT. Its protein product is CASSVVRGARTGELFF.

The chain links TRBV28 to TRBJ1-1, with D hard to call. The length of the CDR3 is 14 residues. From germline, CDR1 is MDHEN and CDR2 SYDVKM. V lost 6 bases and J lost 1, with 12 bases in between. The CDR3 reads CASSPRSPNTEAFF. CDR3 in DNA: TGTGCCAGCAGCCCCAGATCACCGAACACTGAAGCTTTCTTT.

The V call is TRBV27, the J call TRBJ2-2; unclear D gene. Trimming pared 6 bases from V and 0 bases from J, leaving 8 bases between. The V gene's germline CDR1 is MNHEY and CDR2 SMNVEV (reference sequence). This CDR3 region has 14 residues. The CDR3 is CASRVRSNTGELFF. The CDR3 nucleotides read TGTGCCAGCAGGGTTCGGTCGAACACCGGGGAGCTGTTTTTT.

The rearrangement links TRBV5-4 to TRBJ2-3; 7 nucleotides agree with TRBD2. Germline CDR1 and CDR2: SGHNT and YYREEE (reference sequence). The length of the CDR3 is 14 residues. After removal of 2 bases from V and 1 base from J, the junction contained 1 base not matched to a gene. DNA for the CDR3: TGTGCCAGCAGCTTTCTAGCGGGCACAGATACGCAGTATTTT. The encoded protein is CASSFLAGTDTQYF.

V usage is TRBV29-1 and J usage is TRBJ2-2; D not resolved. This CDR3 has 14 residues. Deletions cut 4 bases from V and 0 bases from J, with 9 bases between. Germline V gene data show CDR1 as SQVTM and CDR2 as ANQGSEA. CDR3 bases: TGCAGCGTTGGCAGGAGCTCGAACACCGGGGAGCTGTTTTTT. Its protein product is CSVGRSSNTGELFF.

The V gene is TRBV27, the J gene TRBJ2-3; D gene uncertain. The V end was cut by 3 bases, the J end by 3 bases, with 10 bases between. CDR3 length: 14 residues. Germline V gene sequence: CDR1 MNHEY, CDR2 SMNVEV (reference sequence). DNA for the CDR3: TGTGCCAGCAGTTTCCGGGCAGGTACAGATACGCAGTATTTT. Translated, it gives CASSFRAGTDTQYF.

The chain is built from TRBV14 and TRBJ2-1; a possible D gene is TRBD2 (6 bases). V was pared by 2 bases and J by 4 bases, with 9 bases between. Germline V gene lookup returns CDR1 SGHDN and CDR2 FVKESK. The CDR3 is 14 amino acids. The CDR3 loop reads CASSQTSPYNEQFF. CDR3 bases: TGTGCCAGCAGCCAAACTAGCCCTTACAATGAGCAGTTCTTC.

The V and J genes are TRBV11-1 and TRBJ2-1; 8 nucleotides line up with TRBD2. Germline CDR1 and CDR2: SGHAT and FQDESV (reference sequence). The ends lost 3 bases at V and 5 bases at J; junction bases unmatched: 12. The CDR3 length is 17 residues. Here the CDR3 DNA reads TGTGCCAGCAGCTTGGGCGGGGGGCTAGCCCTTCACAATGAGCAGTTCTTC. Protein sequence: CASSLGGGLALHNEQFF.

V gene TRBV12-5 combines with J gene TRBJ1-2, with 7 bases matching TRBD1. In germline, CDR1 is LGHNT, CDR2 FRNRAP. The CDR3 totals 12 residues. J lost 4 bases, V lost 7 bases, and 3 bases had no gene match. The CDR3 DNA reads as TGTGCTAGTGCTAGGGACAGCTATGGCTACACCTTC. It encodes CASARDSYGYTF.

In this sample, this clone turned up once. This rearrangement joins TRBV11-3 to TRBJ1-3; D remains unclear. CDR1 SGHNT and CDR2 YENEEA come from the germline V gene. Trimming cost V 7 bases and J 0 bases, with 13 bases left between them. The CDR3 consists of 15 residues. The CDR3: CASTRGALSGNTIYF. CDR3 nucleotides: TGTGCCAGCACCCGCGGAGCCCTCTCTGGAAACACCATATATTTT. Combining the CDR3 with reference TRBV11-3 and TRBJ1-3 gives the whole variable domain EAGVVQSPRYKIIEKKQPVAFWCNPISGHNTLYWYLQNLGQGPELLIRYENEEAVDDSQLPKDRFSAERLKGVDSTLKIQPAELGDSAVYLCASTRGALSGNTIYFGEGSWLTVV.

The V and J genes are TRBV7-3 and TRBJ2-1; D gene unclear. This CDR3 comprises 14 residues. Germline CDR1 is SGHTA and CDR2 is FQGTGA. The V gene lost 1 base and the J gene lost 6 bases, with 10 bases spanning the gap. The CDR3 region has the DNA TGTGCCAGCAGCTTAAGGGCCCTCTCCAATGAGCAGTTCTTC. It specifies CASSLRALSNEQFF.

The chain has TRBV5-1 and TRBJ1-5, with 8 bases matching TRBD1. Germline-derived CDR1 and CDR2 are SGHRS and YFSETQ. This CDR3 is 15 amino acids long. Germline trimming cut 0 bases from V and 8 bases from J; bases unmatched to any gene: 7. The CDR3 bases are TGCGCCAGCAGCTTGGCGGGTGACAGGGGAGAGCCCCAGCATTTT. Translated: CASSLAGDRGEPQHF.